The rows below give T cell receptor beta chains drawn from one sample of a study of identical twins. Each CDR3 protein gets one entry after TCRdb re-called the 5' RACE reads with MiXCR. Here the sample spans 1,800,000 or so distinct CDR3 sequences, about 32% being singletons. Sequenced input: cord blood. Receptor source: a newborn girl in good health. The CDR3 runs from the conserved cysteine through the conserved F or W. Each record gives: V gene, clone size, CDR3 length, D gene, J gene, CDR3 protein, CDR3 DNA. A D gene is named only where the DNA matches it firmly. The size of a clone is reported for some rows only, either as once, few or many, or as a class for expanded clones.

V gene: TRBV6-1
clone size: few
CDR3 length: 13
D gene: -
J gene: TRBJ1-1
CDR3 protein: CASSESFNTEAFF
CDR3 DNA: TGTGCCAGCAGTGAAAGCTTTAACACTGAAGCTTTCTTT

V gene: TRBV7-8
clone size: -
CDR3 length: 19
D gene: -
J gene: TRBJ1-2
CDR3 protein: CASSFLWARRGANNYGYTF
CDR3 DNA: TGTGCCAGCAGCTTCCTATGGGCGAGACGGGGGGCTAATAACTATGGCTACACCTTC

V gene: TRBV21-1
clone size: few
CDR3 length: 16
D gene: -
J gene: TRBJ2-3
CDR3 protein: CASSKCLAGCADTQYF
CDR3 DNA: TGTGCCAGCAGCAAATGTCTAGCGGGATGCGCAGATACGCAGTATTTT

V gene: TRBV11-2
clone size: few
CDR3 length: 18
D gene: TRBD2
J gene: TRBJ2-1
CDR3 protein: CASSLVRLAGAYNNEQFF
CDR3 DNA: TGTGCCAGCAGCTTAGTCCGACTAGCGGGGGCCTATAACAATGAGCAGTTCTTC

V gene: TRBV7-9
clone size: few
CDR3 length: 15
D gene: TRBD1
J gene: TRBJ1-2
CDR3 protein: CASSLATGRSYGYTF
CDR3 DNA: TGTGCCAGCAGCTTAGCGACAGGGAGATCATATGGCTACACCTTC

V gene: TRBV20-1
clone size: -
CDR3 length: 15
D gene: -
J gene: TRBJ2-4
CDR3 protein: CSARKGGQWRNIQYF
CDR3 DNA: TGCAGTGCTAGAAAGGGGGGACAGTGGAGAAACATTCAGTACTTC

V gene: TRBV28
clone size: -
CDR3 length: 18
D gene: -
J gene: TRBJ2-7
CDR3 protein: CASSPSGQSLGAYNEQYF
CDR3 DNA: TGTGCCAGCAGTCCCAGCGGACAGTCTCTGGGGGCCTACAATGAGCAGTACTTC

V gene: TRBV20-1
clone size: few
CDR3 length: 16
D gene: TRBD2
J gene: TRBJ2-3
CDR3 protein: CSARSPGLAGKNTQYF
CDR3 DNA: TGCAGTGCTAGATCCCCGGGACTAGCGGGAAAAAATACGCAGTATTTT

V gene: TRBV20-1
clone size: few
CDR3 length: 15
D gene: -
J gene: TRBJ1-6
CDR3 protein: CSARESLGIHSPLHF
CDR3 DNA: TGCAGTGCTAGAGAAAGCCTAGGGATACATTCACCCCTCCACTTT

V gene: TRBV18
clone size: few
CDR3 length: 15
D gene: -
J gene: TRBJ1-5
CDR3 protein: CASSLGTSSNQPQHF
CDR3 DNA: TGTGCCAGCTCACTGGGGACTTCTAGCAATCAGCCCCAGCATTTT

V gene: TRBV11-3
clone size: once
CDR3 length: 15
D gene: -
J gene: TRBJ2-2
CDR3 protein: CASSLATGFPGELFF
CDR3 DNA: TGTGCCAGCAGCTTAGCAACGGGCTTTCCCGGGGAGCTGTTTTTT

V gene: TRBV28
clone size: few
CDR3 length: 16
D gene: TRBD2
J gene: TRBJ2-7
CDR3 protein: CASSITRGGLSYEQYF
CDR3 DNA: TGTGCCAGCAGTATCACGCGGGGGGGCCTCTCCTACGAGCAGTACTTC

V gene: TRBV10-3
clone size: -
CDR3 length: 16
D gene: TRBD2
J gene: TRBJ2-7
CDR3 protein: CAISELGRELSYEQYF
CDR3 DNA: TGTGCCATCAGTGAGTTAGGGCGGGAGCTCTCCTACGAGCAGTACTTC

V gene: TRBV11-2
clone size: many
CDR3 length: 16
D gene: TRBD2
J gene: TRBJ2-1
CDR3 protein: CASSPLSGVTYNEQFF
CDR3 DNA: TGTGCCAGCAGCCCCCTTAGCGGGGTAACCTACAATGAGCAGTTCTTC

V gene: TRBV27
clone size: -
CDR3 length: 14
D gene: -
J gene: TRBJ2-7
CDR3 protein: CAGSRSDLIYEQYF
CDR3 DNA: TGTGCCGGCAGCCGATCCGATCTAATTTACGAGCAGTACTTC

V gene: TRBV5-1
clone size: few
CDR3 length: 16
D gene: TRBD2
J gene: TRBJ2-3
CDR3 protein: CASSSPLAGSTDTQYF
CDR3 DNA: TGCGCCAGCAGCTCACCACTAGCGGGGAGTACAGATACGCAGTATTTT

V gene: TRBV20-1
clone size: -
CDR3 length: 13
D gene: TRBD1
J gene: TRBJ1-4
CDR3 protein: CSARPDRAEKLFF
CDR3 DNA: TGCAGTGCTAGGCCGGACAGGGCTGAAAAACTGTTTTTT

V gene: TRBV20-1
clone size: -
CDR3 length: 15
D gene: TRBD2
J gene: TRBJ2-7
CDR3 protein: CSARVGLAVSYEQYF
CDR3 DNA: TGCAGTGCTAGAGTCGGACTAGCGGTCTCCTACGAGCAGTACTTC

V gene: TRBV9
clone size: -
CDR3 length: 15
D gene: TRBD2
J gene: TRBJ2-5
CDR3 protein: CASSVGGLTYNEQYF
CDR3 DNA: TGTGCCAGCAGCGTAGGGGGACTAACCTACAATGAGCAGTACTTC

V gene: TRBV20-1
clone size: once
CDR3 length: 13
D gene: TRBD2
J gene: TRBJ2-1
CDR3 protein: CSASGRAVDEQFF
CDR3 DNA: TGCAGTGCTAGCGGGAGGGCCGTCGATGAGCAGTTCTTC

V gene: TRBV20-1
clone size: -
CDR3 length: 15
D gene: -
J gene: TRBJ2-3
CDR3 protein: CSAPNGKGGTDTQYF
CDR3 DNA: TGCAGTGCCCCCAACGGGAAAGGCGGCACAGATACGCAGTATTTT

V gene: TRBV27
clone size: -
CDR3 length: 13
D gene: -
J gene: TRBJ1-1
CDR3 protein: CASTTRERAEAFF
CDR3 DNA: TGTGCCAGCACCACCAGGGAAAGGGCTGAAGCTTTCTTT

V gene: TRBV10-3
clone size: -
CDR3 length: 16
D gene: -
J gene: TRBJ2-7
CDR3 protein: CAISEHGGVISYEQYF
CDR3 DNA: TGTGCCATCAGTGAGCACGGAGGAGTAATCTCCTACGAGCAGTACTTC

V gene: TRBV2
clone size: -
CDR3 length: 16
D gene: -
J gene: TRBJ2-7
CDR3 protein: CASSEAPALGSYEQYF
CDR3 DNA: TGTGCCAGCAGTGAAGCCCCGGCACTAGGCTCCTACGAGCAGTACTTC

V gene: TRBV20-1
clone size: -
CDR3 length: 13
D gene: -
J gene: TRBJ1-2
CDR3 protein: CSARSPQIYGYTF
CDR3 DNA: TGCAGTGCTAGAAGCCCCCAAATCTATGGCTACACCTTC

V gene: TRBV5-6
clone size: many
CDR3 length: 15
D gene: TRBD1
J gene: TRBJ1-2
CDR3 protein: CATRRGQGEKYGYTF
CDR3 DNA: TGTGCTACTCGTCGGGGACAGGGTGAGAAATATGGCTACACCTTC

V gene: TRBV5-1
clone size: -
CDR3 length: 15
D gene: TRBD2
J gene: TRBJ2-1
CDR3 protein: CVSSVGSSGNYEQFF
CDR3 DNA: TGCGTCAGCAGTGTGGGCTCTAGCGGGAACTACGAGCAGTTCTTC

V gene: TRBV28
clone size: -
CDR3 length: 19
D gene: -
J gene: TRBJ2-6
CDR3 protein: CASSLRNLRQASGANVLTF
CDR3 DNA: TGTGCCAGCAGTTTACGAAACCTTCGACAGGCCTCTGGGGCCAACGTCCTGACTTTC